This paragraph covers one TCR beta chain sequence. What it recognizes is unknown. The unexposed donors gave CD4+ T cells in about 2011-2019, prior to COVID-19. The cells were cultured for around ten days before CD4+ T cells were isolated. These data belong to a study of CD4 T cells in relation to SARS-CoV-2 and coronaviruses. Study results and caveats: Monoreactive clones expanded significantly more to SARS-CoV-2 than crossreactive clones did.

Clones were read by immunoSEQ multiplex PCR, and TCRdb kept only the in-frame ones, dropping some. The data hold some 22,000 clones, with about 81% observed a single time. Looked up from germline, CDR1 is LNHDA and CDR2 is SQIVND (reference sequence). CDR3 length: 14 amino acids. Trimming removed 10 bases from V and 6 bases from J; junction bases left unmatched: 8. This clonotype originated in a human donor in good health. Sequencing was carried out using CD4+ T cells from PBMCs, cultured in vitro. V gene TRBV19 combines with J gene TRBJ2-2; 10 positions agree with TRBD2. In DNA form, the CDR3 reads TGTGCCACAAGATTAGCGGGAGGAGCCGGGGAGCTGTTTTTT. As protein: CATRLAGGAGELFF.